The next 18 T cell receptor beta chains were all read from a single sample in a study of yellow fever vaccine responses in identical twins. In TCRdb, the RT-PCR reads were re-called with MiXCR into one record per CDR3 protein. The sample yields about 19,000 distinct CDR3 sequences, around 70% seen once. Sequenced material: T cells from blood (PBMCs), unsorted or a sorted subset (not recorded which), taken before or after yellow fever vaccination (not recorded which). All receptors derive from a woman aged 18 to 35 who received the yellow fever vaccine.

In DNA form, the CDR3 reads TGTGGCATCTTGGGGAGCTCCTACGAGCAGTACTTC. It encodes CGILGSSYEQYF. The chain links TRBV15 to TRBJ2-7, with a possible D match to TRBD2 (5 bases). CDR1 is LNHNV, CDR2 YYDKDF, per germline (reference sequence). The CDR3 loop spans 12 amino acids. Full variable domain (rest looked up from reference TRBV15 and TRBJ2-7): DAMVIQNPRYQVTQFGKPVTLSCSQTLNHNVMYWYQQKSSQAPKLLFHYYDKDFNNEADTPDNFQSRRPNTSFCFLDIRSPGLGDTAMYLCGILGSSYEQYFGPGTRLTVT.

The chain is built from TRBV20-1 and TRBJ1-2; D unresolved. Per the germline V gene, CDR1 is DFQATT and CDR2 is SNEGSKA (reference sequence). Trimming shortened V by 1 base and J by 6 bases, and 9 bases separated the two germline ends. This CDR3 contains 12 residues. This CDR3 reads CSARANWDGYTF. CDR3 nucleotide sequence: TGCAGTGCTAGAGCAAACTGGGATGGCTACACCTTC.

J is TRBJ2-5 and V is TRBV9; tentative D call: TRBD1 (7 bases). The CDR3 has 15 amino acids. The germline gives CDR1 SGDLS, CDR2 YYNGEE. Trimming stripped 4 bases from V and 0 bases from J, with 13 bases between. CDR3 amino acids: CASSQGGSYQETQYF. The CDR3 DNA sequence: TGTGCCAGCAGCCAGGGGGGCTCCTACCAAGAGACCCAGTACTTC.

Written as DNA, the CDR3 is TGCGCCAGCAGTGATGGGCTAGCGGGGGGAAGCAAGTATGAGCAGTTCTTC. Translating gives CASSDGLAGGSKYEQFF. The chain combines TRBV10-1 with TRBJ2-1; 11 bases align to TRBD2. The ends lost 3 bases at V and 8 bases at J; junction bases unmatched: 12. This CDR3 contains 17 residues. Germline-derived CDR1 and CDR2 are WNHNN and SYGVQD (reference sequence).

V usage is TRBV6-5 and J usage is TRBJ2-1; D is ambiguous. The CDR3 is 13 amino acids. Germline CDR1 reads MNHEY; CDR2 reads SVGAGI. The V end lost 0 bases, the J end lost 8 bases, and 8 bases lay between the germline ends. CDR3 in DNA: TGTGCCAGCAGTTACTCGAAGGTGGATGAGCAGTTCTTC. The encoded protein is CASSYSKVDEQFF.

The chain carries TRBV12-3 or TRBV12-4 and TRBJ1-4; D remains unclear. V shed 6 bases and J shed 10 bases, with 9 bases lying between them. The CDR3 loop spans 11 amino acids. This CDR3 is CASSLRGKLFF. The CDR3 nucleotides read TGTGCCAGCAGCCTCCGCGGAAAACTGTTTTTT.

The chain links TRBV11-3 to TRBJ2-3; unclear D gene. CDR3 size: 15 residues. Germline CDR1 reads SGHNT; CDR2 reads YENEEA. Trimming pared 5 bases from V and 4 bases from J, leaving 16 bases between. In DNA form, the CDR3 reads TGTGCCAGCAGCCCACGCCCGGGCCCAGCAGATACGCAGTATTTT. Amino acid sequence: CASSPRPGPADTQYF.

The chain combines TRBV5-6 with TRBJ2-5; no clear D. Deletions cut 0 bases from V and 5 bases from J, with 11 bases between. The CDR3 is 14 amino acids. Germline V gene lookup returns CDR1 SGHDT and CDR2 YYEEEE. CDR3 nucleotide sequence: TGTGCCAGCAGCTTGGCCTCAGGTCGTGAGACCCAGTACTTC. It codes for CASSLASGRETQYF.

The V call is TRBV28, the J call TRBJ1-1; possibly TRBD1 for D (6 bases). Trimming took 1 base from V and 1 from J, leaving 10 bases between them. The germline V gene has CDR1 MDHEN and CDR2 SYDVKM. The CDR3 has 15 amino acids. CDR3 nucleotide sequence: TGTGCCAGCAGTTTATCAGGGGCGGGGAACACTGAAGCTTTCTTT. Encoded protein: CASSLSGAGNTEAFF.

The chain is built from TRBV20-1 and TRBJ2-5; D gene ambiguous. Trimming stripped 6 bases from V and 4 bases from J, with 12 bases between. The CDR3 has 12 residues. Germline lookup yields CDR1 DFQATT and CDR2 SNEGSKA (reference sequence). The CDR3 DNA reads as TGCAGTGCCAGATATTGGGGAGAGACCCAGTACTTC. Translation: CSARYWGETQYF.

V and J are TRBV11-3 and TRBJ2-1; TRBD2 aligns across 9 bases. The CDR3 runs to 16 residues. CDR1 SGHNT and CDR2 YENEEA come from the germline V gene. V lost 1 base to trimming and J lost 7 bases; unmatched junction nucleotides: 8. CDR3 sequence: CASSLGTARGGNEQFF. CDR3 in DNA: TGTGCCAGCAGCTTAGGTACTGCGCGGGGGGGAAATGAGCAGTTCTTC.

This sequence joins TRBV18 and TRBJ1-5; D is unresolved. There are 13 residues in the CDR3. Germline CDR1 KGHSH, CDR2 LQKENI. Trimming took off 0 bases at V and 9 bases at J, with 9 bases between the two ends. The CDR3 loop reads CASSPPGGGPQHF. CDR3 sequence (DNA): TGTGCCAGCTCACCACCAGGAGGAGGGCCCCAGCATTTT.

Here the CDR3 DNA reads TGTGCCACCAGCAGGGACAGGGGTGTGAATGAGCAGTTCTTC. Amino acids: CATSRDRGVNEQFF. The chain carries TRBV15 and TRBJ2-1, with 9 bases identical to TRBD1. The V gene's germline CDR1 is LNHNV and CDR2 YYDKDF (reference sequence). V lost 3 bases, J lost 7 bases, and 4 bases stayed unmatched. The CDR3 spans 14 residues.

In this sample, this clonotype turned up a few times. The chain combines TRBV6-5 with TRBJ1-1; TRBD1 might be the D (6 bases). Deletions cut 0 bases from V and 5 bases from J, with 10 bases between. The CDR3 spans 14 residues. CDR1 and CDR2 from the germline V gene are MNHEY and SVGAGI. In nucleotides, the CDR3 is TGTGCCAGCAGTTACTCGGCCCAGGGGACTGAAGCTTTCTTT. Its translation is CASSYSAQGTEAFF.

J is TRBJ2-2 and V is TRBV12-3 or TRBV12-4; TRBD2 matches at 8 bases. The CDR3 runs 15 residues. Trimming cost V 1 base and J 4 bases; bases outside gene matches: 2. CDR3 in DNA: TGTGCCAGCAGTTTAGTACGGGAGGGCACCGGGGAGCTGTTTTTT. Residues: CASSLVREGTGELFF.

The chain couples TRBV5-1 to TRBJ2-2; 8 bases align to TRBD2. Per the germline V gene, CDR1 is SGHRS and CDR2 is YFSETQ. The J segment lost 5 bases and the V segment lost 4 bases, leaving 7 bases of the junction unmatched. The CDR3 is 15 residues long. CDR3 DNA sequence: TGCGCCAGCAGCACCTCGGGCGGGGGGACCGGGGAGCTGTTTTTT. Encoded protein: CASSTSGGGTGELFF.

Notes on this clonotype: At one boundary the junction diverges from the germline segment, which might be a read error. The J gene is TRBJ2-4, the V gene TRBV23-1; TRBD1 matches 8 bases. TRBV23-1 is recorded as an ORF, its role being uncertain. There are 12 residues in the CDR3. The DNA of the CDR3 is TGCGCCAGCCCGGACAGGGAAAAAATTCAGTACTTC. It codes for CASPDREKIQYF.

This chain links TRBV28 with TRBJ2-5, with TRBD1 identical over 8 bases. Per germline, CDR1 MDHEN and CDR2 SYDVKM. The J segment lost 1 base and the V segment lost 6 bases, leaving 4 bases of the junction unmatched. The CDR3 has 14 amino acids. CDR3 residues: CASSPDRGQETQYF. The CDR3, as DNA: TGTGCCAGCAGCCCTGACAGGGGCCAAGAGACCCAGTACTTC.